The 24 T cell receptor beta chains below come from one sample, sequenced in a study of blood T cell repertoires in COVID-19. Using immunoSEQ multiplex PCR, the repertoire was profiled, and TCRdb retains in-frame clones only, with some absent. The table has 250,000 or so clones, approximately 90% seen once; the top ten hold 0.87%. Sequenced input: PBMCs or T cells enriched from blood (not recorded which). These receptor sequences come from a man aged 45-65 years who had been exposed to COVID-19.

The chain couples TRBV5-4 to TRBJ2-1, with 7 bases lining up with TRBD2. Trimming cost V 0 bases and J 2 bases; bases outside gene matches: 2. CDR1 SGHNT and CDR2 YYREEE come from the germline V gene (reference sequence). The CDR3 contains 15 residues. CDR3 bases: TGTGCCAGCAGCTTGGAACGGGGGGCCTACAATGAGCAGTTCTTC. It codes for CASSLERGAYNEQFF.

V usage is TRBV6-8 and J usage is TRBJ1-2; TRBD1 matches at 7 bases. The CDR3 is 20 residues long. Germline assignment: CDR1 MNHGY and CDR2 SAAAGT. J was trimmed by 1 base and V by 2 bases; bases with no gene match: 19. CDR3 region: CASSYIPNLQGEYDNYGYTF. The CDR3 DNA reads as TGTGCCAGCAGTTACATACCTAACCTCCAGGGGGAATATGATAACTATGGCTACACCTTC.

V and J are TRBV4-2 and TRBJ1-5; 10 nucleotides align to TRBD1. Germline V lookup: CDR1 LGHNA, CDR2 YNFKEQ. The V segment lost 3 bases and the J segment 3 bases; nucleotides outside the gene matches: 2. This CDR3 is built from 15 residues. CDR3 DNA: TGTGCCAGCAGCCAGGGACAGGGGTCCAATCAGCCCCAGCATTTT. This gives the protein CASSQGQGSNQPQHF.

This sequence joins TRBV10-3 and TRBJ2-7; TRBD1 matches 8 bases. Trimming took 0 bases from V and 4 from J; bases not matched to a gene: 5. The germline V gene has CDR1 ENHRY and CDR2 SYGVKD. This CDR3 is 15 amino acids long. The CDR3 DNA reads as TGTGCCATCAGTGAGTCGGGGACAGGACGTTACGAGCAGTACTTC. Translation gives CAISESGTGRYEQYF.

In nucleotides, the CDR3 is TGTGCCAGCAGCTTACAGGGGGTGAGCAATCAGCCCCAGCATTTT. As protein: CASSLQGVSNQPQHF. V is TRBV5-4 and J is TRBJ1-5, with 8 positions matching TRBD1. This CDR3 is 15 amino acids long. V gave up 2 bases and J gave up 1 base; unmatched junction bases: 2. Germline CDR1 reads SGHNT; CDR2 reads YYREEE (reference sequence).

V and J are TRBV5-1 and TRBJ2-5; D may be TRBD1 (5 bases). The CDR3 is 15 residues long. Germline V gene lookup returns CDR1 SGHRS and CDR2 YFSETQ. Trimming stripped 0 bases from V and 4 bases from J, with 13 bases between. CDR3 residues: CASSLAPAGLETQYF. The CDR3 DNA is TGCGCCAGCAGCTTGGCCCCTGCAGGGCTAGAGACCCAGTACTTC.

V and J are TRBV27 and TRBJ1-4; D unresolved. The CDR3 loop spans 14 amino acids. Germline V gene data show CDR1 as MNHEY and CDR2 as SMNVEV (reference sequence). Trimming removed 2 bases at V and 4 bases at J, with 8 bases between. The CDR3, as DNA: TGTGCCAGCAGTTTAGAACAGTTTAATGAAAAACTGTTTTTT. Protein sequence: CASSLEQFNEKLFF.

The chain combines TRBV5-1 with TRBJ2-7; 12 positions agree with TRBD2. This CDR3 spans 18 amino acids. V gave up 5 bases and J gave up 7 bases; unmatched junction bases: 19. CDR1 SGHRS and CDR2 YFSETQ come from the germline V gene. CDR3 sequence: CASSMTGGRLAGDGEQYV. DNA for the CDR3: TGCGCCAGCAGTATGACAGGTGGAAGACTAGCGGGAGATGGAGAGCAGTACGTC.

This clone was picked up one time. The rearrangement joins TRBV7-6 to TRBJ1-2; D gene ambiguous. The germline V gene encodes CDR1 SGHVS and CDR2 FNYEAQ. V was trimmed by 5 bases and J by 5 bases, leaving 24 bases between them. The CDR3 has 17 amino acids. CDR3 bases: TGTGCCAGCAGCCCCGGGGATCTATCTATCTACATTTATGGCTACACCTTC. Amino acid sequence: CASSPGDLSIYIYGYTF.

The rearrangement joins TRBV28 to TRBJ2-5, with 10 bases matching TRBD1. V lost 1 base to trimming and J lost 3 bases; unmatched junction nucleotides: 5. The CDR3 length is 16 residues. Germline-derived CDR1 and CDR2 are MDHEN and SYDVKM. The CDR3: CASSLFSGTGEETQYF. The CDR3 DNA follows: TGTGCCAGCAGTTTATTTAGCGGGACAGGGGAAGAGACCCAGTACTTC.

J is TRBJ1-1 and V is TRBV7-9; 8 nucleotides line up with TRBD1. The CDR3 sequence is 12 residues long. The V gene end was trimmed by 1 base and the J gene end by 11 bases; junction bases not matched to a gene: 3. Germline V gene data show CDR1 as SEHNR and CDR2 as FQNEAQ (reference sequence). The CDR3 DNA is TGTGCCAGCAGCTTAGTAGACAGGGGCGCTTTCTTT. As protein: CASSLVDRGAFF.

The V gene is TRBV27, the J gene TRBJ2-1; 7 positions agree with TRBD1. CDR1 MNHEY and CDR2 SMNVEV come from the germline V gene (reference sequence). The CDR3 extends over 13 amino acids. Unmatched junction bases numbered 5, after V lost 2 bases and J lost 10 bases. CDR3 protein: CASSLRGPGEQFF. CDR3 coding DNA: TGTGCCAGCAGTTTAAGGGGGCCGGGAGAGCAGTTCTTC.

This clone was counted a few times. The genes are TRBV11-2 and TRBJ1-1; the D gene is possibly TRBD1 (5 bases). The length of the CDR3 is 14 residues. With 6 bases removed from V and 1 base from J, the gap between germline ends came to 12 bases. Germline V CDR1 and CDR2: SGHAT, FQNNGV. This CDR3 is CASSLTVQNTEAFF. The CDR3 nucleotides are TGTGCCAGCAGTCTGACAGTCCAGAACACTGAAGCTTTCTTT.

The chain uses TRBV29-1 and TRBJ1-2; D is undetermined. V lost 3 bases and J 4 bases, leaving 9 bases between the germline ends. The CDR3 sequence is 12 residues long. Germline lookup yields CDR1 SQVTM and CDR2 ANQGSEA. The chain's CDR3 is CSVDQALYGYTF. In DNA form, the CDR3 reads TGCAGCGTTGACCAGGCGCTCTATGGCTACACCTTC.

The genes are TRBV24-1 and TRBJ2-1, with 14 bases fitting TRBD2. Germline CDR1 reads KGHDR; CDR2 reads SFDVKD. This CDR3 is 19 amino acids long. V lost 7 bases and J lost 1; bases outside the gene matches: 11. CDR3 region: CATRGRAGTSGRSYNEQFF. CDR3 sequence (DNA): TGTGCCACCAGGGGGAGAGCCGGGACTAGCGGGAGATCCTACAATGAGCAGTTCTTC.

This chain uses TRBV7-8 with TRBJ1-5; 8 bases are shared with TRBD1. CDR3 size: 16 residues. The V gene's germline CDR1 is SGHVS and CDR2 FQNEAQ. J lost 5 bases, V lost 4 bases, and 10 bases had no gene match. The CDR3 loop reads CASSSLQGEVDQPQHF. For the CDR3, the DNA is TGTGCCAGCAGCTCGCTACAGGGGGAGGTCGATCAGCCCCAGCATTTT.

The genes are TRBV2 and TRBJ2-7; 7 positions match TRBD2. CDR3 size: 13 residues. Germline V gene sequence: CDR1 SNHLY, CDR2 FYNNEI. V lost 7 bases, J lost 3 bases, and 6 bases stayed unmatched. The CDR3 reads CASISGLGYEQYV. The CDR3 DNA reads as TGTGCCAGCATTAGCGGACTAGGCTACGAGCAGTACGTC.

V usage is TRBV18 and J usage is TRBJ2-5; a weak D match, TRBD2 (5 bases). The CDR3 has 14 residues. The germline V and J ends were trimmed by 1 base and 5 bases, with 11 bases remaining between them. In germline, CDR1 is KGHSH, CDR2 LQKENI. DNA of the CDR3: TGTGCCAGCTCACCACTTTCCGGGGAGGAGACCCAGTACTTC. Translating gives CASSPLSGEETQYF.

This rearrangement joins TRBV4-1 to TRBJ2-1, with D maybe TRBD1 (6 bases). This CDR3 has 15 amino acids. V lost 5 bases to trimming and J lost 5 bases, with 16 bases between them. Germline values: CDR1 MGHRA, CDR2 YSYEKL. CDR3 region: CASSYSPGQHNEQFF. The CDR3 DNA is TGCGCCAGCAGCTACTCACCCGGACAGCACAATGAGCAGTTCTTC.

V is TRBV15 and J is TRBJ1-1; 7 positions agree with TRBD1. The CDR3 totals 14 residues. V shed 5 bases and J 5 bases; nucleotides not matched to a gene: 8. Germline V gene sequence: CDR1 LNHNV, CDR2 YYDKDF (reference sequence). The CDR3 reads CATSPTGSRTEAFF. CDR3 DNA sequence: TGTGCCACCAGCCCGACAGGGAGCAGAACTGAAGCTTTCTTT.

The chain uses TRBV4-1 and TRBJ1-5; 7 bases align to TRBD1. CDR3 length: 17 residues. J gave up 4 bases and V 2 bases, and 11 bases lay outside the gene matches. Germline CDR1 MGHRA, CDR2 YSYEKL. CDR3 region: CASSQPWTGVKNQPQHF. The DNA of the CDR3 is TGCGCCAGCAGCCAACCCTGGACAGGTGTGAAGAATCAGCCCCAGCATTTT.

The chain joins TRBV28 to TRBJ2-2; possible D gene TRBD1, 6 bases. The CDR3 sequence is 14 residues long. The ends were cut back, 6 bases at V and 3 bases at J, with 11 bases in the middle. Germline loops: CDR1 MDHEN, CDR2 SYDVKM. CDR3 in amino acids: CASSDRGYTGELFF. As DNA, the CDR3 is TGTGCCAGCAGCGATAGGGGGTACACCGGGGAGCTGTTTTTT.

For the CDR3, the DNA is TGTGCCAGCAGCCAAGTCCCAGGGTCAATCACTGAAGCTTTCTTT. Protein product: CASSQVPGSITEAFF. The genes are TRBV14 and TRBJ1-1, with D possibly matching TRBD1 (5 bases). The CDR3 totals 15 residues. Trimming pared 1 base from V and 4 bases from J, leaving 13 bases between. The germline gives CDR1 SGHDN, CDR2 FVKESK. Filled out from reference TRBV14 and TRBJ1-1, the complete variable domain reads EAGVTQFPSHSVIEKGQTVTLRCDPISGHDNLYWYRRVMGKEIKFLLHFVKESKQDESGMPNNRFLAERTGGTYSTLKVQPAELEDSGVYFCASSQVPGSITEAFFGQGTRLTVV.

The chain links TRBV5-8 to TRBJ1-2; TRBD1 aligns across 9 bases. V was pared by 4 bases and J by 5 bases, with 12 bases of the junction left unmatched. Germline values: CDR1 SGHTS, CDR2 YDEGEE. The CDR3 sequence is 16 residues long. CDR3 sequence: CASSVRDREVSYGYTF. The CDR3 DNA is TGTGCCAGCAGCGTCCGGGACAGGGAGGTTTCGTATGGCTACACCTTC.